Below, 13 T cell receptor beta chains from the same sample are listed, as sequenced in a study of blood T cell repertoires in COVID-19. The data were produced by immunoSEQ multiplex PCR, yet TCRdb's version contains in-frame clones alone and is incomplete. Here the sample spans about 300,000 clones, roughly 85% being singletons. Sequencing was carried out using peripheral blood. All receptors come from a human donor in a cohort sampled during active COVID-19.

Concerning this clone: One junction end does not reproduce the germline sequence, and a read error may be involved. The rearrangement uses TRBV27 and TRBJ2-7; 14 bases are a match to TRBD2. This CDR3 comprises 16 residues. Germline loops: CDR1 MNHEY, CDR2 SMNVEV (reference sequence). CDR3 residues: CVSSTRTSGRRYEQYF. The DNA for the CDR3 is TGTGTCAGCAGTACCAGGACTAGCGGGAGGAGGTACGAGCAGTACTTC.

This rearrangement joins TRBV11-3 to TRBJ2-3, with 13 bases identical to TRBD2. V shed 5 bases, J shed 3 bases, and the junction held 2 bases outside the gene matches. The V gene's germline CDR1 is SGHNT and CDR2 YENEEA. This CDR3 is built from 15 residues. CDR3 residues: CASSLTSGRTDTQYF. CDR3 nucleotide sequence: TGTGCCAGCAGCCTGACTAGCGGGAGGACAGATACGCAGTATTTT.

The chain joins TRBV9 to TRBJ2-2, with 9 bases that match TRBD1. Germline CDR1 and CDR2: SGDLS and YYNGEE. V lost 8 bases to trimming and J lost 3 bases; unmatched junction nucleotides: 5. CDR3 length: 14 residues. The CDR3 region has the DNA TGTGCCAGTTCGACAGGGGGGGACACCGGGGAGCTGTTTTTT. Translating gives CASSTGGDTGELFF.

V and J are TRBV7-2 and TRBJ1-1; D remains unclear. CDR1 SGHTA and CDR2 FQGNSA come from the germline V gene. The CDR3 consists of 15 residues. Trimming cost V 1 base and J 5 bases, with 14 bases left between them. The chain's CDR3 is CASSLGRGTRTEAFF. The CDR3 coding sequence is TGTGCCAGCAGCTTAGGTCGGGGAACAAGGACTGAAGCTTTCTTT.

V gene TRBV7-2 combines with J gene TRBJ2-1, with D possibly being TRBD2 (5 bases). Germline CDR1 SGHTA, CDR2 FQGNSA. This CDR3 spans 14 amino acids. The ends were cut back, 4 bases at V and 5 bases at J, with 12 bases in the middle. The CDR3, as DNA: TGTGCCAGCAGCTCCCCGGGGAGACACAATGAGCAGTTCTTC. Translation gives CASSSPGRHNEQFF.

The V call is TRBV19, the J call TRBJ2-2, with a weak D call TRBD1 (6 bases). The CDR3 spans 15 residues. Germline V gene data show CDR1 as LNHDA and CDR2 as SQIVND (reference sequence). V was trimmed by 7 bases and J by 5 bases, leaving 17 bases between them. The CDR3 sequence: CASNTPGRGTGELFF. The CDR3 DNA reads as TGTGCCAGTAACACCCCAGGAAGGGGGACCGGGGAGCTGTTTTTT.

The chain is built from TRBV5-1 and TRBJ2-3, with D tentatively TRBD2 (6 bases). Germline loops: CDR1 SGHRS, CDR2 YFSETQ. The CDR3 extends over 16 amino acids. V was trimmed by 4 bases and J by 1 base, leaving 16 bases between them. The CDR3 region is CASSPSPLARTDTQYF. CDR3 DNA: TGCGCCAGCAGCCCCTCCCCACTAGCCCGCACAGATACGCAGTATTTT. The variable domain in full, completed from reference TRBV5-1 and TRBJ2-3, reads KAGVTQTPRYLIKTRGQQVTLSCSPISGHRSVSWYQQTPGQGLQFLFEYFSETQRNKGNFPGRFSGRQFSNSRSEMNVSTLELGDSALYLCASSPSPLARTDTQYFGPGTRLTVL.

The chain is built from TRBV4-1 and TRBJ2-3; possibly TRBD2 for D (5 bases). The germline V gene encodes CDR1 MGHRA and CDR2 YSYEKL. CDR3 length equals 14 residues. Trimming removed 3 bases at V and 6 bases at J, with 13 bases between. CDR3 bases: TGCGCCAGCAGCCAGGGAGAGCGTTGGGATACGCAGTATTTT. This gives the protein CASSQGERWDTQYF.

This chain joins TRBV29-1 and TRBJ1-5, with D uncertain. CDR3 length: 13 amino acids. Per germline, CDR1 SQVTM and CDR2 ANQGSEA. Trimming cost V 6 bases and J 0 bases, with 9 bases left between them. The CDR3 region is CSVRENSNQPQHF. CDR3 nucleotides: TGCAGCGTGCGCGAGAATAGCAATCAGCCCCAGCATTTT.

V usage is TRBV28 and J usage is TRBJ2-7, with a possible D match to TRBD2 (5 bases). The CDR3 covers 12 residues. V was cut by 7 bases and J by 2 bases, with 9 bases left in between. Germline CDR1 is MDHEN and CDR2 is SYDVKM. Written as DNA, the CDR3 is TGTGCCAGCACTCGGGATGCCTACGAGCAGTACTTC. Protein: CASTRDAYEQYF.

The rearrangement links TRBV27 to TRBJ1-1; 7 nucleotides agree with TRBD1. J was trimmed by 6 bases and V by 3 bases; bases with no gene match: 7. CDR1 is MNHEY, CDR2 SMNVEV, per germline (reference sequence). The CDR3 consists of 14 residues. The CDR3 DNA sequence: TGTGCCAGCAGTTTCGGGACAGCGTCCGCTGAAGCTTTCTTT. Translation: CASSFGTASAEAFF.

The genes are TRBV28 and TRBJ2-6; tentative D call: TRBD2 (5 bases). The CDR3 spans 16 residues. V was clipped by 6 bases and J by 2 bases, with 14 bases between them. Germline loops: CDR1 MDHEN, CDR2 SYDVKM. The CDR3: CASRNPLGTGANVLTF. CDR3 sequence (DNA): TGTGCCAGCAGAAACCCCCTCGGGACTGGGGCCAACGTCCTGACTTTC.

V gene TRBV29-1 combines with J gene TRBJ2-2; D remains unclear. The CDR3 length is 15 residues. V was pared by 2 bases and J by 6 bases, with 16 bases between. Germline-derived CDR1 and CDR2 are SQVTM and ANQGSEA. The CDR3 region is CSVELRAFFPGELFF. In DNA form, the CDR3 reads TGCAGCGTTGAACTCCGAGCGTTTTTTCCCGGGGAGCTGTTTTTT.